This is a list of T cell receptor beta chains from one sample in a study of shared clonotypes between healthy human individuals. The data were produced by immunoSEQ multiplex PCR, yet TCRdb's version contains in-frame clones alone and is incomplete. The sample carries 2 million to 3 million clones, 90% to 95% recorded once. The source material was naive CD4+ T cells from PBMCs. The receptors derive from a man aged 18 to 29 in good health. Some clones in this sample may be carry-over from other donors' samples. The CDR3 runs from the conserved cysteine through the conserved F or W. A D gene is named only where the DNA matches it firmly.

j_gene	v_gene	d_gene	CDR3aa
TRBJ2-3	TRBV4-1	TRBD2	CASSQASGTSTDTQYF
TRBJ1-2	TRBV5-1	TRBD1	CASSLGQGLYGYTF
TRBJ2-1	TRBV5-6	.	CASTGTAYYNEQFF
TRBJ1-2	TRBV27	TRBD1	CASSSWRTGVGYGYTF
TRBJ2-2	TRBV28	TRBD2	CASSFRGVNTGELFF
TRBJ1-5	TRBV28	.	CASSLSSYQPQHF
TRBJ2-3	TRBV7-9	.	CASSLSYGASTDTQYF
TRBJ1-2	TRBV19	.	CASSIGRNYGYTF
TRBJ2-2	TRBV7-6	TRBD2	CASSLLRTSGRAGELFF
TRBJ2-1	TRBV5-1	TRBD2	CASKLLAGPYNEQFF
TRBJ2-1	TRBV28	TRBD2	CASSKSWLADYNEQFF
TRBJ2-7	TRBV2	.	CASSVVSSYEQYF
TRBJ1-4	TRBV9	.	CASSVGTSNEKLFF
TRBJ2-3	TRBV7-2	.	CASSFGGDSDTQYF
TRBJ2-7	TRBV7-9	.	CASSSSPGQYF
TRBJ2-2	TRBV2	.	CASSGRGRSGELFF
TRBJ2-1	TRBV29-1	.	CSVVGAGIYNEQFF
TRBJ2-3	TRBV5-1	.	CASSFGRYTDTQYF
TRBJ1-5	TRBV6-1	TRBD1	CASSETGTVNQPQHF
TRBJ1-2	TRBV9	.	CASSVGQGNYGYTF
TRBJ2-1	TRBV2	.	CASSRRVPYNEQFF
TRBJ1-4	TRBV7-9	.	CASSPRLGGGGEKLFF
TRBJ2-2	TRBV6-9	.	CASGPQGITPTGELFF
TRBJ2-1	TRBV7-9	.	CASSYGRSGDEQFF
TRBJ1-2	TRBV2	TRBD1	CASRRDRESFGYTF
TRBJ2-2	TRBV5-1	TRBD2	CASSLPSGDTGELFF
TRBJ2-7	TRBV7-9	.	CASSYPGPLYEQYF
TRBJ2-7	TRBV11-2	TRBD1	CASSIDRGLIKQYF
TRBJ1-1	TRBV23-1	.	CASSHFGLLNTEAFF
.	TRBV28	.	CASSVSGTPTYEQYF
TRBJ2-7	TRBV7-9	TRBD1	CASSFPGGQMAQDEQYF
.	TRBV5-6	.	CASAPAYEQYF
TRBJ2-1	TRBV19	.	CASSNPLADSSYNEQFF
TRBJ2-1	TRBV5-4	TRBD2	CASSLEWTSGYNEQFF
TRBJ1-1	TRBV28	TRBD1	CASSAPGQGYSEAFF
TRBJ2-7	TRBV7-2	.	CASSARVGEQYF
TRBJ2-1	TRBV5-6	.	CASSVAASYNEQFF
TRBJ2-2	TRBV2	.	CASSEQGNTGELFF
TRBJ2-5	TRBV25-1	.	CASSPRRVGTPRKETQYF